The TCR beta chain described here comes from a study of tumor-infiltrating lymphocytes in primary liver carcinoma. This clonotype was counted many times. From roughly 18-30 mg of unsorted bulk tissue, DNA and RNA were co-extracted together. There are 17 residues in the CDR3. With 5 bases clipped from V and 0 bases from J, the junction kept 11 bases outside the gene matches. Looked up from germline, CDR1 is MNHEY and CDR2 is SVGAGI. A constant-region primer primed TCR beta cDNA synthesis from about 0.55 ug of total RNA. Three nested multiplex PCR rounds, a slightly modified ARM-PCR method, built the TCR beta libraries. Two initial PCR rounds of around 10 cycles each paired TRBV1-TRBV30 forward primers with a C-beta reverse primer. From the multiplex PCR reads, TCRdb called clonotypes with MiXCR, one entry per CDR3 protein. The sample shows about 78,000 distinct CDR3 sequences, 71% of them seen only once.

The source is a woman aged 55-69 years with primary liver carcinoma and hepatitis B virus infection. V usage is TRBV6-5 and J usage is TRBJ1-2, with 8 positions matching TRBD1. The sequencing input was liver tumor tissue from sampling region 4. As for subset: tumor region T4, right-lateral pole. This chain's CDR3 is CASSTSYRGTPNYGYTF. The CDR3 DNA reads TGTGCCAGCAGTACTTCCTACAGGGGGACCCCTAACTATGGCTACACCTTC.